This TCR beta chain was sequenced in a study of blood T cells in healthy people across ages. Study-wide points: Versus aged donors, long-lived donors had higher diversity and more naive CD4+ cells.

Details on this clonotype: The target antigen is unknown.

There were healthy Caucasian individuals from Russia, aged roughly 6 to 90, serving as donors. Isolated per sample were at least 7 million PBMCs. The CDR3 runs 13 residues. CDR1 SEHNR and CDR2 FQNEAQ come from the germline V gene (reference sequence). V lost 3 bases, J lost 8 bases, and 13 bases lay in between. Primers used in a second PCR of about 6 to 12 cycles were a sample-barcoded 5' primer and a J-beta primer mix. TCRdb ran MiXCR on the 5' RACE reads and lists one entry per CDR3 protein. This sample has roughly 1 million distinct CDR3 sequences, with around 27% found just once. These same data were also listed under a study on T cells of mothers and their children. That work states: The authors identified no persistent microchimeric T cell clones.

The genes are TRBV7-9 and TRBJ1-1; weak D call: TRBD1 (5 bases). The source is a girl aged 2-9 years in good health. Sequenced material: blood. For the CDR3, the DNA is TGTGCCAGCAGCTTCCTCCCGGGGCGCGAAGCTTTCTTT. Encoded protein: CASSFLPGREAFF.